This TCR beta chain was recorded in a study of T-cell reconstitution after alpha-beta-depleted transplantation in children. This clonotype was seen many times. The V end was cut by 4 bases, the J end by 6 bases, with 9 bases between. Germline CDR1 is MNHEY and CDR2 is SVGEGT. This CDR3 is 12 amino acids long. It was with unique molecular identifiers that the TCRbeta library was prepared. One entry per CDR3 protein results from TCRdb running MiXCR on the PCR reads. The sample comprises about 610,000 distinct CDR3 sequences, about 11% of which are singletons, and about 4.2% rests with the top ten. This sequence was found in a human donor who donated a stem cell graft to a child with acute myeloid leukemia. The chain employs TRBV6-2 or TRBV6-3 and TRBJ1-1; D call uncertain. This specimen was PBMCs from the stem cell graft donor, taken from the stem cell graft. The CDR3 DNA is TGTGCCAGCAGTTCGGCGGGTCCTGAAGCTTTCTTT. This translates into CASSSAGPEAFF.